This TCR beta chain stems from a study of human T cells and chemical hapten exposure. As to time point: patch test 3, about 24 weeks after DPC sensitization. The treatment was: therapeutic diphenylcyclopropenone sensitization with weekly scalp DPC. People who gave samples had alopecia, were 18 to 70 years old, and were suitable for DPC. The CDR3 length is 15 residues. CDR1 is LNHNV and CDR2 is YYDKDF in the germline V gene (reference sequence). Trimming removed 0 bases at V and 8 bases at J, with 14 bases between. TCRdb recomputed calls from the RACE reads with MiXCR, one row per CDR3 protein. The repertoire has about 160,000 distinct CDR3 sequences, 25% to 35% of them found once; the top ten carry approximately 2.3%. Study findings and constraints: Controls formed significantly fewer large CDR3 similarity clusters than expanded TCRs did. Once DPC sensitization occurred, TCRs above 1 in 1000 frequency showed no change.

This clonotype was seen a few times. Its target is unknown. The V gene is TRBV15, the J gene TRBJ2-1, with D possibly being TRBD2 (7 bases). The clonotype comes from a woman aged 18-29 years with alopecia areata. Some clones in this sample may be carry-over from other donors' samples. Sequenced here: whole blood, sampled in connection with sensitization to the hapten diphenylcyclopropenone (DPC). The CDR3 sequence: CATSRDKGGFDEQFF. CDR3 sequence (DNA): TGTGCCACCAGCAGAGATAAGGGGGGGTTCGATGAGCAGTTCTTC.